This T cell receptor beta chain was captured by sequencing in a study of T cell responses to AZD1222 COVID-19 vaccine. The study's findings and limits: Nearly half of unique spike-specific TCRs reportedly avoided B.1.351 and B.1.1.7 mutated regions. Donor demographics were predominantly white British with a female majority; clonal diversity may be underestimated. Researchers report vaccine-associated CD4 TCRs spanning spike, with dominance at 160-218 and 743-854. Recipients of AZD1222 seropositive at baseline numbered only 6 or 7.

Method: immunoSEQ multiplex PCR; TCRdb's copy keeps in-frame clones and lacks some. The sample contains 130,000 to 150,000 clones, approximately 89% of which appear only once. Comment on this clone: Its antigen remains unknown.

V lost 1 base and J lost 3, with 10 bases in between. The germline V gene has CDR1 SGHTA and CDR2 FQGNSA. CDR3 length equals 15 residues. Specimen: peripheral blood, collected 28 days after the second AZD1222 dose. V usage is TRBV7-2 and J usage is TRBJ1-5, with D uncertain. The TCR comes from an adult who received the AZD1222 COVID-19 vaccine. CDR3 protein: CASSLGYSPNQPQHF. Written as DNA, the CDR3 is TGTGCCAGCAGCTTAGGGTATTCCCCCAATCAGCCCCAGCATTTT. Combining the CDR3 with reference TRBV7-2 and TRBJ1-5 gives the whole variable domain GAGVSQSPSNKVTEKGKDVELRCDPISGHTALYWYRQSLGQGLEFLIYFQGNSAPDKSGLPSDRFSAERTGGSVSTLTIQRTQQEDSAVYLCASSLGYSPNQPQHFGDGTRLSIL.